The 21 T cell receptor beta chains reported below all come from one sample, sequenced in a study of spatial heterogeneity in lung cancer. One entry per CDR3 protein, called by TCRdb with MiXCR from the 5' RACE reads. The table has about 11,000 distinct CDR3 sequences, about 12% seen once. Stated time point: sample taken at primary tumor resection. What these receptors recognize is not known. Study-wide results and caveats: Counts of expanded intratumoral alpha and beta TCRs tracked tumor mutation counts.

The sequences come from lung tumor tissue, collected at surgery. The receptors derive from a female donor with early-stage non-small cell lung cancer.

This clonotype was picked up many times. The rearrangement joins TRBV19 to TRBJ2-1; TRBD1 aligns across 7 bases. Losses at the gene ends were 5 bases for V and 1 base for J; bases not matched to a gene: 8. CDR3 length: 16 amino acids. Germline V gene data show CDR1 as LNHDA and CDR2 as SQIVND (reference sequence). The CDR3 spells CASSVRGGASYNEQFF. As DNA, the CDR3 is TGTGCCAGTAGTGTTCGAGGGGGCGCATCCTACAATGAGCAGTTCTTC.

This clonotype was counted a few times. V and J are TRBV5-1 and TRBJ2-3; no firm D call. The length of the CDR3 is 14 residues. CDR1 SGHRS and CDR2 YFSETQ come from the germline V gene. Between the trimmed V and J ends, which lost 1 base and 0 bases, there was a span of 6 bases. This chain's CDR3 is CASSLPKSTDTQYF. The CDR3 nucleotides read TGCGCCAGCAGCTTGCCCAAGAGCACAGATACGCAGTATTTT.

This clonotype was counted only a few times. The V and J genes are TRBV9 and TRBJ2-7; 7 nucleotides line up with TRBD2. This CDR3 region has 14 residues. The V and J ends lost 3 bases and 3 bases, in that order; junction bases with no gene match: 6. Per germline, CDR1 SGDLS and CDR2 YYNGEE. CDR3 in DNA: TGTGCCAGCAGCGCGGGGTTAGCGGGCTACGAGCAGTACTTC. Its protein product is CASSAGLAGYEQYF.

Within the sample, this clonotype is large (0.1 to 1%). The rearrangement joins TRBV25-1 to TRBJ2-5; 7 bases match TRBD1. V lost 2 bases and J lost 0; bases outside the gene matches: 0. Looked up from germline, CDR1 is MGHDK and CDR2 is SYGVNS. CDR3 length equals 14 residues. The CDR3 here is CASSERGHQETQYF. The DNA of the CDR3 is TGTGCCAGCAGTGAAAGGGGGCACCAAGAGACCCAGTACTTC.

This clonotype was recorded many times. The chain recombines TRBV6-6 with TRBJ1-5, with unresolved D. The V gene's germline CDR1 is MNHNY and CDR2 SVGAGI (reference sequence). Trimming pared 3 bases from V and 3 bases from J, leaving 12 bases between. The CDR3 is 15 residues long. DNA of the CDR3: TGTGCCAGCAGTTATAGTACCGCCTCCAATCAGCCCCAGCATTTT. Translation: CASSYSTASNQPQHF.

The V call is TRBV12-3 or TRBV12-4, the J call TRBJ2-7; D gene uncertain. The CDR3 covers 13 residues. Trimming cost V 1 base and J 6 bases, with 10 bases left between them. This CDR3 reads CASSLDPRVEQYF. CDR3 sequence (DNA): TGTGCCAGCAGTTTAGACCCTCGAGTCGAGCAGTACTTC.

This clonotype is labeled as medium-sized. The chain carries TRBV7-2 and TRBJ2-7; 10 bases are a match to TRBD2. Trimming took 1 base from V and 5 from J; bases not matched to a gene: 5. The CDR3 loop spans 15 amino acids. The germline V gene encodes CDR1 SGHTA and CDR2 FQGNSA. CDR3 protein: CASSLEFGTSDEQYF. The CDR3 DNA follows: TGTGCCAGCAGCTTAGAATTCGGGACTAGCGACGAGCAGTACTTC. Filled out from reference TRBV7-2 and TRBJ2-7, the complete variable domain reads GAGVSQSPSNKVTEKGKDVELRCDPISGHTALYWYRQSLGQGLEFLIYFQGNSAPDKSGLPSDRFSAERTGGSVSTLTIQRTQQEDSAVYLCASSLEFGTSDEQYFGPGTRLTVT.

This clonotype was counted at least ten times. The chain couples TRBV5-1 to TRBJ1-4; unclear D gene. Trimming stripped 7 bases from V and 7 bases from J, with 11 bases between. Germline CDR1 is SGHRS and CDR2 is YFSETQ. The CDR3 has 12 amino acids. The CDR3 bases are TGCGCCAGCTCCGCTGTGGGTGAAAAACTGTTTTTT. This encodes CASSAVGEKLFF.

The chain carries TRBV7-2 and TRBJ1-2; TRBD1 is a possible D gene (6 bases). The CDR3 loop spans 14 amino acids. V was cut by 5 bases and J by 3 bases, with 13 bases left in between. Germline V gives CDR1 SGHTA, CDR2 FQGNSA. CDR3 nucleotide sequence: TGTGCCAGCAGCCCCGGTTACAGGGACTATGGCTACACCTTC. This encodes CASSPGYRDYGYTF.

This clonotype has ten or more counts. The chain recombines TRBV5-4 with TRBJ2-5; TRBD2 matches at 7 bases. Germline lookup yields CDR1 SGHNT and CDR2 YYREEE (reference sequence). J was trimmed by 5 bases and V by 0 bases; bases with no gene match: 1. The CDR3 has 13 residues. CDR3 sequence (DNA): TGTGCCAGCAGCTTGGCCGGGGGGGAGACCCAGTACTTC. It codes for CASSLAGGETQYF.

This clonotype was counted only a few times. This rearrangement joins TRBV4-1 to TRBJ1-5, with D perhaps TRBD1 (5 bases). The CDR3 spans 16 residues. CDR1 and CDR2 from the germline V gene are MGHRA and YSYEKL. Trimming stripped 0 bases from V and 5 bases from J, with 14 bases between. CDR3 protein: CASSQDLRQGYQPQHF. CDR3 DNA: TGCGCCAGCAGCCAAGATCTGAGGCAGGGATATCAGCCCCAGCATTTT.

Comment on this clonotype: This may stem from a read error, because a much larger clone lies one nucleotide away. The chain couples TRBV11-1 to TRBJ1-1; 7 nucleotides align to TRBD1. From germline, CDR1 is SGHAT and CDR2 FQDESV (reference sequence). V was pared by 4 bases and J by 1 base, with 6 bases of the junction left unmatched. The CDR3 spans 15 residues. The CDR3 DNA reads as TGTGCCAGCAGCTCAACAGGGGACAGGAACACTGAAGCTTTCTTT. Amino acid sequence: CASSSTGDRNTEAFF.

The chain couples TRBV7-9 to TRBJ2-2; the D is unclear. This CDR3 comprises 14 residues. Trimming took off 6 bases at V and 0 bases at J, with 8 bases between the two ends. Germline V lookup: CDR1 SEHNR, CDR2 FQNEAQ (reference sequence). The CDR3: CASSSEANTGELFF. CDR3 DNA: TGTGCCAGCAGTTCCGAAGCGAACACCGGGGAGCTGTTTTTT.

This clonotype is medium-sized. The chain combines TRBV3-1 with TRBJ1-1; D not certain. Germline V gives CDR1 LGHDT, CDR2 YNNKEL (reference sequence). This CDR3 is 13 amino acids long. V was trimmed by 1 base and J by 10 bases, leaving 13 bases between them. In DNA form, the CDR3 reads TGTGCCAGCAGCCAAGCCCCCTACGACCGAGCTTTCTTT. Its protein is CASSQAPYDRAFF.

This clonotype came up a few times. The V call is TRBV20-1, the J call TRBJ2-7; D ambiguous. With 1 base removed from V and 5 bases from J, the gap between germline ends came to 18 bases. The CDR3 covers 15 residues. Germline assignment: CDR1 DFQATT and CDR2 SNEGSKA (reference sequence). Written as DNA, the CDR3 is TGCAGTGCTAGAGCGGTCAGCTATGGGAAAGACGAGCAGTACTTC. Translation gives CSARAVSYGKDEQYF.

This clonotype was seen many times. The V gene is TRBV6-5, the J gene TRBJ2-1; 11 bases match TRBD2. The CDR3 sequence is 17 residues long. Germline V CDR1 and CDR2: MNHEY, SVGAGI. With V trimmed by 2 bases and J by 7 bases, 10 bases remained unmatched. CDR3 amino acids: CASSYGLAGGLGNEQFF. DNA for the CDR3: TGTGCCAGCAGTTACGGGCTAGCGGGAGGACTGGGGAATGAGCAGTTCTTC.

This chain joins TRBV27 and TRBJ1-2; unclear D gene. CDR1 is MNHEY and CDR2 is SMNVEV in the germline V gene (reference sequence). The V end lost 5 bases, the J end lost 3 bases, and 13 bases lay between the germline ends. This CDR3 spans 14 amino acids. CDR3 protein: CASSPLGGDYGYTF. For the CDR3, the DNA is TGTGCCAGCAGTCCTTTGGGAGGCGACTATGGCTACACCTTC.

Ten or more counts support this clonotype. CDR3: CASSRRWETQYF. Written as DNA, the CDR3 is TGTGCCAGTAGTAGACGGTGGGAGACCCAGTACTTC. The chain links TRBV19 to TRBJ2-5; unclear D gene. CDR1 is LNHDA, CDR2 SQIVND, per germline (reference sequence). CDR3 size: 12 residues. Trimming left V 4 bases short and J 5 bases short, with 8 bases between. Supplemented by reference TRBV19 and TRBJ2-5, the full variable domain reads DGGITQSPKYLFRKEGQNVTLSCEQNLNHDAMYWYRQDPGQGLRLIYYSQIVNDFQKGDIAEGYSVSREKKESFPLTVTSAQKNPTAFYLCASSRRWETQYFGPGTRLLVL.

This clonotype turned up a few times. The chain uses TRBV27 and TRBJ2-1; 10 bases map to TRBD2. CDR3 length equals 14 residues. Looked up from germline, CDR1 is MNHEY and CDR2 is SMNVEV (reference sequence). J lost 7 bases, V lost 4 bases, and 4 bases had no gene match. The chain's CDR3 is CASSSLAGANEQFF. The CDR3 DNA reads TGTGCCAGCAGTTCGCTAGCGGGAGCGAATGAGCAGTTCTTC.

This clonotype was counted many times. The chain joins TRBV6-2 or TRBV6-3 to TRBJ1-1; D remains unclear. Germline V CDR1 and CDR2: MNHEY, SVGEGT. This CDR3 contains 15 residues. Between the trimmed V and J ends, which lost 5 bases and 1 base, there was a span of 14 bases. CDR3 sequence: CASSLLGPRNTEAFF. The CDR3 DNA reads TGTGCCAGCAGTCTACTCGGCCCGCGGAACACTGAAGCTTTCTTT.

Judged by abundance, this clonotype is medium-sized (0.01 to 0.1%). J is TRBJ1-4 and V is TRBV7-2, with D possibly matching TRBD1 (5 bases). The CDR3 has 13 amino acids. V was trimmed by 1 base and J by 7 bases, leaving 7 bases between them. The germline gives CDR1 SGHTA, CDR2 FQGNSA. The CDR3 coding sequence is TGTGCCAGCAGCTTAGTTGGGGGTGAAAAACTGTTTTTT. Residues: CASSLVGGEKLFF.